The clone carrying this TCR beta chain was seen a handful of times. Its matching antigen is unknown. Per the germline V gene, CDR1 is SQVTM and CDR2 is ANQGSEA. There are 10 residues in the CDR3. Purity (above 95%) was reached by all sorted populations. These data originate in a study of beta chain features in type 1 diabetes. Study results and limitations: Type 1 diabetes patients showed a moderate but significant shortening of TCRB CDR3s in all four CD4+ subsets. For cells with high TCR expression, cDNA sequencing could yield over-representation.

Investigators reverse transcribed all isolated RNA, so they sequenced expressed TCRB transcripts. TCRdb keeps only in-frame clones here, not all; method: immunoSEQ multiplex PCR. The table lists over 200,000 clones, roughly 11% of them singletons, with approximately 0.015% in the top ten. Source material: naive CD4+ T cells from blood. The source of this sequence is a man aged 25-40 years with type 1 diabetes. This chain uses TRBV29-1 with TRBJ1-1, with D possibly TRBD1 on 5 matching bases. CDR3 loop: CTGGEDEAFF. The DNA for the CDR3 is TGCACGGGAGGGGAGGATGAAGCTTTCTTT.